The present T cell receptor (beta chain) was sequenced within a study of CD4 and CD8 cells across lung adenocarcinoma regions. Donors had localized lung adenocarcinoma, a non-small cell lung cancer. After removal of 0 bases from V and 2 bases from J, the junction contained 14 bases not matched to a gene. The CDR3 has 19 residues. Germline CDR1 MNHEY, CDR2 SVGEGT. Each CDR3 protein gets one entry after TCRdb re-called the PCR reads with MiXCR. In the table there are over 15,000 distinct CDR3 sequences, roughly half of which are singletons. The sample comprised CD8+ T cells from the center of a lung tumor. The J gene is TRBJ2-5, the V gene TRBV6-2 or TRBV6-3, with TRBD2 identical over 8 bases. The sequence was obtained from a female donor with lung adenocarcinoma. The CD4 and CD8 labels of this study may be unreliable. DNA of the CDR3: TGTGCCAGCAGTTACTCACCTGTAACTAGCGGACTATTACAAGAGACCCAGTACTTC. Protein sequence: CASSYSPVTSGLLQETQYF.